The clone carrying this T cell receptor beta chain appeared once. The antigen remains unidentified. A read error may produce the germline difference seen at one junction end. This CDR3 has 13 amino acids. Germline V gene sequence: CDR1 SEHNR, CDR2 FQNEAQ (reference sequence). This record belongs to a study of blood T cells in healthy people across ages. General study points: Age brought a roughly linear fall in TCR beta diversity measured per million T cells.

Together with a sample-barcoded 5' primer, a J-beta primer mix was included in a second PCR lasting about 6 to 11 cycles. One entry per CDR3 protein results from TCRdb running MiXCR on the 5' RACE reads. The table records approximately 960,000 distinct CDR3 sequences, just under 30% of them present only once. This same sample was also taken into another study, of T cells of mothers and their children. That paper states: Reads recorded for TCR beta CDR3 numbered over 9 million per mother and roughly 2.7 million per child.

This sequence originates from a woman aged 40-49 years in good health. Sequencing was done on a sample of blood. The rearrangement uses TRBV7-9 and TRBJ2-5, with D uncertain. The CDR3, as DNA: TGTGCCAGCAGCTTTGGGTACCAAGAGACCCGGTACTTC. Residues: CASSFGYQETRYF. Full variable domain (outside the CDR3, taken from reference TRBV7-9 and TRBJ2-5): DTGVSQNPRHKITKRGQNVTFRCDPISEHNRLYWYRQTLGQGPEFLTYFQNEAQLEKSRLLSDRFSAERPKGSFSTLEIQRTEQGDSAMYLCASSFGYQETRYFGPGTRLLVL.